The T cell receptor (beta chain) under discussion was sequenced for a study of T-cell memory formation after mild COVID-19. Study-wide findings and caveats: Researchers report contracting CD4+ clones mostly in CM and EM, with CD8+ clones in EMRA. Clones contracting over day 15 to 85 were CD4/CD8 balanced, with later expanders leaning CD4+.

As to this clonotype: Its antigen remains unknown.

Amplification by 5'RACE using constant-segment primers produced TCR alpha and TCR beta cDNA libraries that carried sample barcodes and UMIs. TCRdb re-called the 5' RACE reads through MiXCR, storing one row per CDR3 protein. The sample includes 300,000 to 400,000 distinct CDR3 sequences, over 20% of them seen just once. Sequencing was carried out using PBMCs or a T cell subset sorted from them (not recorded which). The TCR comes from an adult woman who had mild COVID-19 (a few samples of this study predate the infection). Cell type and time point are not known.

CDR3 protein: CSACEVENTGELFF. In DNA form, the CDR3 reads TGCAGTGCGTGCGAGGTAGAAAACACCGGGGAGCTGTTTTTT. The J gene is TRBJ2-2, the V gene TRBV20-1; D is uncertain. The CDR3 spans 14 residues. Germline-derived CDR1 and CDR2 are DFQATT and SNEGSKA (reference sequence). Trimming shortened V by 6 bases and J by 2 bases, and 13 bases separated the two germline ends.